Reported below is one T cell receptor (beta chain). Its specificity is unknown. Method: immunoSEQ multiplex PCR; TCRdb's copy keeps in-frame clones and lacks some. This repertoire shows roughly 150,000 clones, under 90% found once; its top ten account for approximately 1.8%. The sample is drawn from a study of T cell responses to AZD1222 COVID-19 vaccine. The CDR3 is made up of 15 amino acids. V lost 7 bases to trimming and J lost 4 bases; unmatched junction nucleotides: 8. In germline, CDR1 is KGHDR, CDR2 SFDVKD. Study outcomes and limitations: Reportedly, nearly half the spike-specific TCRs target unmutated variant regions.

This sequence originates from an adult who received the AZD1222 COVID-19 vaccine. The sequenced sample was peripheral blood, obtained 28 days after the second AZD1222 dose. The rearrangement uses TRBV24-1 and TRBJ1-1; 10 bases agree with TRBD1. The CDR3 region is CATSRSDRGATEAFF. DNA of the CDR3: TGTGCCACCAGCCGGTCGGACAGGGGGGCCACTGAAGCTTTCTTT.